This entry features one TCR beta chain sequence. The sample belongs to a study of chronic HIV infection and antiretroviral therapy. Each CDR3 protein gets one entry after TCRdb re-called the 5' RACE reads with MiXCR. The repertoire holds 39,000 or so distinct CDR3 sequences, with approximately 7.4% as singletons. This CDR3 comprises 12 residues. Germline CDR1 reads MNHNS; CDR2 reads SASEGT. The ends were cut back, 7 bases at V and 4 bases at J, with 8 bases in the middle. J is TRBJ1-5 and V is TRBV6-1; no firm D call. The sequenced sample consisted of peripheral blood. The receptor was isolated from an adult who had HIV and had not received antiretroviral therapy, or was an uninfected healthy control (not recorded which). Here the CDR3 reads CASIGRNQPQHF. DNA for the CDR3: TGTGCCAGCATAGGACGGAATCAGCCCCAGCATTTT.